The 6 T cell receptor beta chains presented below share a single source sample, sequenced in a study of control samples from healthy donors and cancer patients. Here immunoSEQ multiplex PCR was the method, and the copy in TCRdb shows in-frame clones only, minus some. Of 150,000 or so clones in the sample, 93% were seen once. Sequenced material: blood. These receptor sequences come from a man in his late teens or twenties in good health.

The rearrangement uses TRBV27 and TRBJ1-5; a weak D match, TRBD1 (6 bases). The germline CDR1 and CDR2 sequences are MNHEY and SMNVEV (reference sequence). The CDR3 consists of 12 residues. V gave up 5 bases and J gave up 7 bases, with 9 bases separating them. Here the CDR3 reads CASSLTGQPQHF. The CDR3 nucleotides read TGTGCCAGCAGTCTCACAGGGCAGCCCCAGCATTTT.

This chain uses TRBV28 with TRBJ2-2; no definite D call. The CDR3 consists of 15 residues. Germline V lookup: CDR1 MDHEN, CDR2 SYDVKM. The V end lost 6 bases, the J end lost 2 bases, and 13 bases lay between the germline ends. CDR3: CASRHVRPNTGELFF. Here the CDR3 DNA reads TGTGCCAGCAGGCACGTCCGGCCCAACACCGGGGAGCTGTTTTTT.

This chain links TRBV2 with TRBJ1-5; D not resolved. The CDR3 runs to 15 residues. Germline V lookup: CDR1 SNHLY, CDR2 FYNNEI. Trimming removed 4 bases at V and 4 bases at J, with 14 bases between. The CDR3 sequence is CASSVWQLKNQPQHF. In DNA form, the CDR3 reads TGTGCCAGCAGTGTCTGGCAGCTCAAGAATCAGCCCCAGCATTTT.

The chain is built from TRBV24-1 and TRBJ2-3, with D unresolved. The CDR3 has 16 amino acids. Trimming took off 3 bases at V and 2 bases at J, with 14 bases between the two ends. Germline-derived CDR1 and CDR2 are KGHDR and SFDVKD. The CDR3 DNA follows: TGTGCCACCAGTGATCTCGCCTTTGGATCCACAGATACGCAGTATTTT. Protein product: CATSDLAFGSTDTQYF.

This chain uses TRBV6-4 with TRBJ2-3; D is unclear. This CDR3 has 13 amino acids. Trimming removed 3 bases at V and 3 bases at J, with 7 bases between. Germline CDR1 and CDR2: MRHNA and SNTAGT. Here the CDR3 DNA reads TGTGCCAGCAGTGATTCGAGAACAGATACGCAGTATTTT. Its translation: CASSDSRTDTQYF.

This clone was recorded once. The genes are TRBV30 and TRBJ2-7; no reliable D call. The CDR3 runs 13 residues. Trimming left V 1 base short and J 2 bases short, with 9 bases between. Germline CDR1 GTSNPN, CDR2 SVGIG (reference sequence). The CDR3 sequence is CAWSGVLTYEQYF. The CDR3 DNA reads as TGTGCCTGGAGTGGAGTTCTTACCTACGAGCAGTACTTC.